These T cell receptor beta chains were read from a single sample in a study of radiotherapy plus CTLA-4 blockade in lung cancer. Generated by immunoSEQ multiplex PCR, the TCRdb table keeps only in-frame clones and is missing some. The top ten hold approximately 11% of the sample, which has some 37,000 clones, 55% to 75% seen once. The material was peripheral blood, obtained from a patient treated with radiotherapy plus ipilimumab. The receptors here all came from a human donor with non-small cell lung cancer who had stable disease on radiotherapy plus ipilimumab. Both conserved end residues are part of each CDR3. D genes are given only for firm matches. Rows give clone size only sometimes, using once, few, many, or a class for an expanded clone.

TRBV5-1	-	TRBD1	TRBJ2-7	CASSRRTGEGLGEQYF	TGCGCCAGCAGCAGACGGACAGGAGAAGGTTTGGGGGAGCAGTACTTC
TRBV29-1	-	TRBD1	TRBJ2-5	CSAGDADRAVQETQYF	TGCAGCGCCGGAGACGCCGACAGGGCCGTACAAGAGACCCAGTACTTC
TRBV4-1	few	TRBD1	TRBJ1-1	CASSRTGRGNTEAFF	TGCGCCAGCAGCCGGACAGGGCGGGGAAACACTGAAGCTTTCTTT
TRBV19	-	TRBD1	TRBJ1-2	CASSIGTGDGYTF	TGTGCCAGTAGTATAGGCACAGGGGATGGCTACACCTTC
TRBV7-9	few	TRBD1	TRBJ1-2	CASSSGTVSPPF	TGTGCCAGCAGCTCCGGGACAGTGTCCCCACCCTTC
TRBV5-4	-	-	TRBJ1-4	CASSQAGEEKLFF	TGTGCCAGCAGCCAAGCAGGGGAGGAAAAACTGTTTTTT
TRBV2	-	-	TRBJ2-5	CASRGMGQTQYF	TGTGCCAGCAGAGGGATGGGGCAGACCCAGTACTTC
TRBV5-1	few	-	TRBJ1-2	CASTLAGGDGYGYTF	TGCGCCAGCACGCTCGCAGGAGGGGATGGCTATGGCTACACCTTC
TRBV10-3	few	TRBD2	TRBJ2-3	CAISDGRGTDTQYF	TGTGCCATCAGTGATGGGAGGGGCACAGATACGCAGTATTTT
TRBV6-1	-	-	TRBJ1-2	CASSYGTDFYGYTF	TGTGCCAGCAGTTATGGAACAGATTTCTATGGCTACACCTTC
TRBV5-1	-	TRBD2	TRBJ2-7	CASSLGPSGGLGEQYF	TGCGCCAGCAGCTTGGGCCCTAGCGGGGGGCTGGGGGAGCAGTACTTC
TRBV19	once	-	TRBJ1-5	CASSIIEGGWGNQPQHF	TGTGCCAGTAGTATTATCGAGGGAGGGTGGGGCAATCAGCCCCAGCATTTT
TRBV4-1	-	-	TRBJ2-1	CASRRGTEQGEQFF	TGCGCCAGCAGAAGAGGTACCGAGCAGGGGGAGCAGTTCTTC
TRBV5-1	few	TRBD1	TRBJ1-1	CASSRDRGAGNTEAFF	TGCGCCAGCAGCCGGGACAGGGGTGCGGGAAACACTGAAGCTTTCTTT
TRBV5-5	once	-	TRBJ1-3	CASSRAGFGNTIYF	TGTGCCAGCAGCAGAGCAGGATTTGGAAACACCATATATTTT
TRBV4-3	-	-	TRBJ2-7	CASSQGYVEILYF	TGCGCCAGCAGCCAAGGATATGTAGAGATCCTGTACTTC
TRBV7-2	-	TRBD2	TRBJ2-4	CASSPERGRLVQYF	TGTGCCAGCAGCCCCGAGCGGGGGCGGCTGGTTCAGTACTTC
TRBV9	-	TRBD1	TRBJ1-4	CASSPGQGMGYGKLFF	TGTGCCAGCAGCCCGGGACAGGGTATGGGCTATGGAAAACTGTTTTTT
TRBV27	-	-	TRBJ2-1	CASSSPPRGEQFF	TGTGCCAGCAGTTCCCCACCTAGGGGTGAGCAGTTCTTC
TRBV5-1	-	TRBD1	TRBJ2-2	CASSSRTGGSDGELFF	TGCGCCAGCAGCTCGAGAACAGGGGGGTCTGACGGGGAGCTGTTTTTT
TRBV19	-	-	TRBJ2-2	CASSIIGVQNTGELFF	TGTGCCAGTAGTATAATAGGAGTACAGAACACCGGGGAGCTGTTTTTT
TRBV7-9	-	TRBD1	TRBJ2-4	CASSLGTGKLNIQYF	TGTGCCAGCAGCCTAGGGACAGGGAAACTAAACATTCAGTACTTC
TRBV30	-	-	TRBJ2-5	CAWSLSAQTGTQYF	TGTGCCTGGAGTCTATCTGCCCAAACGGGGACCCAGTACTTC
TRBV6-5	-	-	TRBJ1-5	CASSRGQLNQPQHF	TGTGCCAGCAGTAGGGGCCAGCTTAATCAGCCCCAGCATTTT
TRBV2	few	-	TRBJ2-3	CASISGTHQTDTQYF	TGTGCCAGCATCTCCGGGACACATCAAACAGATACGCAGTATTTT
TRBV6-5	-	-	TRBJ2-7	CASSYTGDSYEQYF	TGTGCCAGCAGTTACACGGGAGACTCCTACGAGCAGTACTTC
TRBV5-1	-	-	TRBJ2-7	CASSNGQTSSYEQYF	TGCGCCAGCAGTAACGGACAGACCTCTTCCTACGAGCAGTACTTC
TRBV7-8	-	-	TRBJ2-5	CASSLVLFQETQYF	TGTGCCAGCAGCTTAGTCCTATTCCAAGAGACCCAGTACTTC
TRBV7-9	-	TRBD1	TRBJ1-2	CASSSGQGGPYGYTF	TGTGCCAGCAGCTCGGGACAGGGTGGGCCCTATGGCTACACCTTC
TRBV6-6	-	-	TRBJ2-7	CASSRVFGYEQYF	TGTGCCAGCAGTCGGGTATTTGGCTACGAGCAGTACTTC
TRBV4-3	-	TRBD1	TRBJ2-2	CASSQVAGGTGELFF	TGCGCCAGCAGCCAAGTGGCAGGGGGCACCGGGGAGCTGTTTTTT
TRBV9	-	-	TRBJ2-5	CASSVRLDRQETQYF	TGTGCCAGCAGCGTACGCCTTGACAGGCAAGAGACCCAGTACTTC
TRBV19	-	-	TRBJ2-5	CATRGGETQYF	TGTGCCACCCGTGGGGGGGAGACCCAGTACTTC
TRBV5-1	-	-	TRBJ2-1	CASSFGYNEQFF	TGCGCCAGCAGCTTCGGGTACAATGAGCAGTTCTTC
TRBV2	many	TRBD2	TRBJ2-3	CASSLAGASTDTQYF	TGTGCCAGCAGCCTAGCGGGGGCTAGCACAGATACGCAGTATTTT
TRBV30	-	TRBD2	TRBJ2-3	CAWSHERGLQYRTDTQYF	TGTGCCTGGAGTCATGAGCGGGGCCTACAATACCGCACAGATACGCAGTATTTT
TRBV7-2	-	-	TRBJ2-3	CASSLVGGRDTQYF	TGTGCCAGCAGCTTAGTAGGGGGTAGAGATACGCAGTATTTT
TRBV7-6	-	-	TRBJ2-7	CASSPDWTYEQYF	TGTGCCAGCAGCCCGGACTGGACCTACGAGCAGTACTTC
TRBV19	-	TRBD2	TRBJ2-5	CASSAWTGGETQYF	TGTGCCAGTAGTGCCTGGACCGGGGGGGAGACCCAGTACTTC
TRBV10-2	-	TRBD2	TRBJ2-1	CASRLAGGPNEQFF	TGCGCCAGCAGGCTAGCGGGGGGGCCCAATGAGCAGTTCTTC